This T cell receptor (beta chain) was identified in a study of blood T cell repertoires in COVID-19. Generated by immunoSEQ multiplex PCR, the TCRdb table keeps only in-frame clones and is missing some. The data contain 260,000 or so clones, just over 85% of them singletons. Per the germline V gene, CDR1 is SGDLS and CDR2 is YYNGEE. CDR3 length: 20 residues. V dropped 3 bases and J dropped 6; count of bases not matched to a gene: 20. The receptor was derived from a man aged 18 to 35 who had recovered from COVID-19. V usage is TRBV9 and J usage is TRBJ2-7, with 14 bases that match TRBD2. Sequencing was carried out using PBMCs or T cells enriched from blood (not recorded which). In DNA, the CDR3 is TGTGCCAGCAGCGAGCGCCCACGGACTAGCGGGAGGATTCCCCCTCTCGAGCAGTACTTC. This gives the protein CASSERPRTSGRIPPLEQYF.